The 28 T cell receptor beta chains below come from one sample, sequenced in a study of memory CD4+ T cells and cytomegalovirus serostatus. The sort gate was single viable CD3+CD4+CD8-CD45RO+ cells for memory CD4+ T cells. Produced via immunoSEQ multiplex PCR; TCRdb's table is partial and in-frame only. The repertoire includes 50,000 or so clones, approximately 81% of them detected once, and about 1.1% sits in the top ten. Specimen: memory CD4+ T cells from blood. These TCRs come from an adult in good health and CMV-seropositive.

V gene TRBV4-2 combines with J gene TRBJ2-7, with TRBD1 matching over 7 bases. The CDR3 spans 14 residues. V shed 2 bases, J shed 2 bases, and the junction held 3 bases outside the gene matches. Germline V CDR1 and CDR2: LGHNA, YNFKEQ. DNA of the CDR3: TGTGCCAGCAGCCAACGGGACAGACCCTACGAGCAGTACTTC. This translates into CASSQRDRPYEQYF.

The rearrangement joins TRBV7-5 to TRBJ2-5. TRBV7-5 is designated a pseudogene. This CDR3 is built from 13 residues. The CDR3 sequence: CARSLEVWETQYF. Written as DNA, the CDR3 is TGTGCCAGAAGCTTAGAGGTTTGGGAGACCCAGTACTTC.

The chain couples TRBV7-8 to TRBJ2-3; 8 bases align to TRBD1. J was trimmed by 1 base and V by 5 bases; bases with no gene match: 8. Germline loops: CDR1 SGHVS, CDR2 FQNEAQ. The CDR3 totals 16 residues. This CDR3 reads CASSQDRATRTDTQYF. DNA of the CDR3: TGTGCCAGCAGCCAGGACAGGGCAACCCGCACAGATACGCAGTATTTT.

V is TRBV6-1 and J is TRBJ1-1; D remains unclear. CDR1 is MNHNS and CDR2 is SASEGT in the germline V gene. This CDR3 is 13 amino acids long. Trimming shortened V by 4 bases and J by 7 bases, and 13 bases separated the two germline ends. CDR3 sequence: CASSATQELEAFF. CDR3 nucleotide sequence: TGTGCCAGCAGTGCTACTCAGGAACTTGAAGCTTTCTTT.

The chain joins TRBV15 to TRBJ1-4; possibly TRBD1 for D (5 bases). Germline loops: CDR1 LNHNV, CDR2 YYDKDF (reference sequence). Trimming pared 0 bases from V and 0 bases from J, leaving 11 bases between. This CDR3 comprises 17 residues. The CDR3 region is CATSRDPETATNEKLFF. As DNA, the CDR3 is TGTGCCACCAGCAGAGACCCCGAGACAGCAACTAATGAAAAACTGTTTTTT. The whole variable domain, filled in from reference TRBV15 and TRBJ1-4, reads DAMVIQNPRYQVTQFGKPVTLSCSQTLNHNVMYWYQQKSSQAPKLLFHYYDKDFNNEADTPDNFQSRRPNTSFCFLDIRSPGLGDTAMYLCATSRDPETATNEKLFFGSGTQLSVL.

The gene calls are TRBV11-2 and TRBJ1-2; maybe TRBD1 (5 bases). Looked up from germline, CDR1 is SGHAT and CDR2 is FQNNGV. V was pared by 1 base and J by 8 bases, with 17 bases between. This CDR3 comprises 15 residues. CDR3 loop: CASSLGFRIGDGYTF. CDR3 nucleotide sequence: TGTGCCAGCAGCTTAGGGTTTCGGATCGGGGACGGCTACACCTTC.

The V and J genes are TRBV7-8 and TRBJ1-4, with D possibly TRBD1 on 5 matching bases. Trimming left V 3 bases short and J 8 bases short, with 10 bases between. The germline V gene encodes CDR1 SGHVS and CDR2 FQNEAQ. This CDR3 has 13 amino acids. CDR3 nucleotides: TGTGCCAGCAGCTTCGGGGGGATCGAAAAACTGTTTTTT. It yields the protein CASSFGGIEKLFF.

This chain joins TRBV28 and TRBJ1-4; D is perhaps TRBD1 (5 bases). The V end was cut by 3 bases, the J end by 0 bases, with 11 bases between. The CDR3 sequence is 16 residues long. Germline V gives CDR1 MDHEN, CDR2 SYDVKM. This chain's CDR3 is CASSFVPGPTNEKLFF. The CDR3 DNA is TGTGCCAGCAGTTTCGTACCAGGGCCAACTAATGAAAAACTGTTTTTT. Full variable domain (outside the CDR3, taken from reference TRBV28 and TRBJ1-4): DVKVTQSSRYLVKRTGEKVFLECVQDMDHENMFWYRQDPGLGLRLIYFSYDVKMKEKGDIPEGYSVSREKKERFSLILESASTNQTSMYLCASSFVPGPTNEKLFFGSGTQLSVL.

This rearrangement joins TRBV19 to TRBJ1-3; D might be TRBD1 (5 bases). From germline, CDR1 is LNHDA and CDR2 SQIVND (reference sequence). V was shortened by 5 bases and J by 1 base, with 9 bases between the two germline ends. CDR3 size: 14 residues. The CDR3 protein is CASSFWGSGNTIYF. The CDR3 coding sequence is TGTGCCAGTAGTTTTTGGGGGTCTGGAAACACCATATATTTT.

This clone came up a few times. The J gene is TRBJ1-1, the V gene TRBV6-5, with a possible D match to TRBD1 (6 bases). CDR1 and CDR2 from the germline V gene are MNHEY and SVGAGI. The length of the CDR3 is 14 residues. The ends were cut back, 7 bases at V and 3 bases at J, with 15 bases in the middle. The CDR3 loop reads CASTGAGYDTEAFF. CDR3 bases: TGTGCCAGCACGGGGGCGGGATATGACACTGAAGCTTTCTTT.

The chain combines TRBV5-1 with TRBJ1-5; D call uncertain. Germline V gene data show CDR1 as SGHRS and CDR2 as YFSETQ. V was cut by 0 bases and J by 2 bases, with 3 bases left in between. This CDR3 has 13 amino acids. This CDR3 reads CASSLAGNQPQHF. DNA for the CDR3: TGCGCCAGCAGCTTGGCAGGCAATCAGCCCCAGCATTTT.

The gene calls are TRBV9 and TRBJ1-5, with 9 bases identical to TRBD1. The germline gives CDR1 SGDLS, CDR2 YYNGEE. This CDR3 has 15 amino acids. Trimming at V came to 3 bases and at J to 4 bases, leaving 5 bases not matched to a gene. CDR3 sequence (DNA): TGTGCCAGCAGCGAGGGACAGGGTCCTAATCAGCCCCAGCATTTT. It yields the protein CASSEGQGPNQPQHF. The full variable domain, with the rest looked up from reference TRBV9 and TRBJ1-5, is DSGVTQTPKHLITATGQRVTLRCSPRSGDLSVYWYQQSLDQGLQFLIQYYNGEERAKGNILERFSAQQFPDLHSELNLSSLELGDSALYFCASSEGQGPNQPQHFGDGTRLSIL.

The V and J genes are TRBV5-6 and TRBJ1-1; D call uncertain. From germline, CDR1 is SGHDT and CDR2 YYEEEE. The CDR3 totals 15 residues. V was pared by 1 base and J by 3 bases, with 13 bases between. Here the CDR3 DNA reads TGTGCCAGCAGCTTGTTTACAAGGGAGTACACTGAAGCTTTCTTT. It yields the protein CASSLFTREYTEAFF.

CDR3 DNA: TGTGCCAGCACCGGGACAGCTCAAGAGACCCAGTACTTC. Translated, it gives CASTGTAQETQYF. The chain combines TRBV5-4 with TRBJ2-5, with 7 positions matching TRBD1. Germline CDR1 is SGHNT and CDR2 is YYREEE (reference sequence). With V trimmed by 6 bases and J by 2 bases, 4 bases remained unmatched. The CDR3 is made up of 13 amino acids. Variable domain in full (rest from reference TRBV5-4 and TRBJ2-5): ETGVTQSPTHLIKTRGQQVTLRCSSQSGHNTVSWYQQALGQGPQFIFQYYREEENGRGNFPPRFSGLQFPNYSSELNVNALELDDSALYLCASTGTAQETQYFGPGTRLLVL.

This chain uses TRBV4-1 with TRBJ2-2; 10 nucleotides match TRBD1. The J segment lost 6 bases and the V segment lost 1 base, leaving 5 bases of the junction unmatched. This CDR3 is built from 16 residues. Germline CDR1 reads MGHRA; CDR2 reads YSYEKL. The CDR3 DNA reads as TGCGCCAGCAGCCAAGGTCGGGACAGGGGTCCCGGGGAGCTGTTTTTT. It specifies CASSQGRDRGPGELFF.

The gene calls are TRBV29-1 and TRBJ2-7; 10 bases are a match to TRBD1. The CDR3 has 13 amino acids. After removal of 8 bases from V and 6 bases from J, the junction contained 10 bases not matched to a gene. In germline, CDR1 is SQVTM, CDR2 ANQGSEA. As DNA, the CDR3 is TGCAGCATTTCGGACAGGGGGTCTTCCGAGCAGTACTTC. The encoded protein is CSISDRGSSEQYF.

The chain is built from TRBV29-1 and TRBJ1-2; 9 bases are a match to TRBD1. CDR1 is SQVTM, CDR2 ANQGSEA, per germline. The junction had 11 bases not matched to a gene; V was cut back by 4 bases and J by 8 bases. This CDR3 is 14 amino acids long. CDR3: CSVAAGQGVGGYTF. CDR3 in DNA: TGCAGCGTTGCAGCGGGACAGGGTGTCGGAGGCTACACCTTC.

This chain joins TRBV7-3 and TRBJ2-3; no definite D call. Looked up from germline, CDR1 is SGHTA and CDR2 is FQGTGA. The V end was cut by 4 bases, the J end by 2 bases, with 10 bases between. This CDR3 has 14 amino acids. The CDR3 sequence: CASSSKTHTDTQYF. Written as DNA, the CDR3 is TGTGCCAGCAGCTCGAAGACACACACAGATACGCAGTATTTT.

This clone has a handful of counts. The rearrangement joins TRBV28 to TRBJ1-5; 8 nucleotides line up with TRBD1. Germline assignment: CDR1 MDHEN and CDR2 SYDVKM. After removal of 11 bases from V and 6 bases from J, the junction contained 6 bases not matched to a gene. The CDR3 covers 12 residues. The CDR3 loop is CAGGQGRQPQHF. In DNA, the CDR3 is TGTGCCGGAGGACAGGGTCGTCAGCCCCAGCATTTT.

The chain recombines TRBV7-2 with TRBJ1-3; D is unresolved. From germline, CDR1 is SGHTA and CDR2 FQGNSA. V lost 1 base and J 2 bases, leaving 12 bases between the germline ends. CDR3 length: 16 residues. DNA for the CDR3: TGTGCCAGCAGCTTAGGCAGTACAGCAGCTGGAAACACCATATATTTT. The encoded protein is CASSLGSTAAGNTIYF.

This clone was counted a few times. The chain recombines TRBV2 with TRBJ2-6; D unclear. Between the trimmed V and J ends, which lost 7 bases and 0 bases, there was a span of 10 bases. CDR1 is SNHLY, CDR2 FYNNEI, per germline. The CDR3 spans 15 residues. In nucleotides, the CDR3 is TGTGCCAGCACCCCGTTGGTCTCTGGGGCCAACGTCCTGACTTTC. Translated: CASTPLVSGANVLTF.

This clone was seen once. DNA for the CDR3: TGTGCCAGCAGCCTAAGGGGGTTTGGCTACACCTTC. It encodes CASSLRGFGYTF. The chain is built from TRBV6-6 and TRBJ1-2; possible D gene TRBD1, 6 bases. Trimming took off 6 bases at V and 7 bases at J, with 12 bases between the two ends. The CDR3 runs to 12 residues. Looked up from germline, CDR1 is MNHNY and CDR2 is SVGAGI (reference sequence).

This clone was seen only a few times. V is TRBV7-9 and J is TRBJ1-3, with D hard to call. The CDR3 totals 14 residues. Germline assignment: CDR1 SEHNR and CDR2 FQNEAQ (reference sequence). V was pared by 1 base and J by 2 bases, with 6 bases between. The CDR3 loop is CASSLGGAGNTIYF. CDR3 sequence (DNA): TGTGCCAGCAGCTTAGGGGGAGCTGGAAACACCATATATTTT.

This clone has only one observation. In nucleotides, the CDR3 is TGTGCCAGCAGCTTAACATCGGGGTACAATGAGCAGTTCTTC. Protein sequence: CASSLTSGYNEQFF. V gene TRBV7-9 combines with J gene TRBJ2-1, with D possibly TRBD2 on 5 matching bases. The CDR3 runs to 14 residues. Trimming took 2 bases from V and 4 from J, leaving 9 bases between them. Germline V CDR1 and CDR2: SEHNR, FQNEAQ (reference sequence).

This chain connects TRBV19 to TRBJ2-6, with D perhaps TRBD1 (6 bases). In germline, CDR1 is LNHDA, CDR2 SQIVND (reference sequence). V was clipped by 5 bases and J by 4 bases, with 24 bases between them. CDR3 length: 19 amino acids. The CDR3 DNA reads as TGTGCCAGTAGTGTACAACCGGGACATCGGGTTGGCGGGGCCAACGTCCTGACTTTC. Its protein product is CASSVQPGHRVGGANVLTF. The variable domain in full, completed from reference TRBV19 and TRBJ2-6, reads DGGITQSPKYLFRKEGQNVTLSCEQNLNHDAMYWYRQDPGQGLRLIYYSQIVNDFQKGDIAEGYSVSREKKESFPLTVTSAQKNPTAFYLCASSVQPGHRVGGANVLTFGAGSRLTVL.

This clone was counted a few times. This chain uses TRBV7-2 with TRBJ2-3; 9 bases match TRBD1. Germline CDR1 SGHTA, CDR2 FQGNSA. J was trimmed by 5 bases and V by 5 bases; bases with no gene match: 5. The CDR3 is 14 residues long. As DNA, the CDR3 is TGTGCCAGCAGCCGCGTGGGACAGGGAGATACGCAGTATTTT. The encoded protein is CASSRVGQGDTQYF.

V and J are TRBV15 and TRBJ2-7; 10 nucleotides line up with TRBD1. In germline, CDR1 is LNHNV, CDR2 YYDKDF (reference sequence). J lost 4 bases, V lost 5 bases, and 8 bases had no gene match. The CDR3 sequence is 15 residues long. The CDR3 sequence: CATSGGQGPRYEQYF. DNA of the CDR3: TGTGCCACCAGCGGGGGACAGGGGCCCCGGTACGAGCAGTACTTC.

This clone was counted once. The CDR3 reads CASSLDSSMNTEAFF. CDR3 bases: TGTGCCAGCAGCTTAGACAGTTCCATGAACACTGAAGCTTTCTTT. J is TRBJ1-1 and V is TRBV7-2; D is uncertain. Deletions cut 1 base from V and 0 bases from J, with 9 bases between. This CDR3 has 15 amino acids. Per the germline V gene, CDR1 is SGHTA and CDR2 is FQGNSA.